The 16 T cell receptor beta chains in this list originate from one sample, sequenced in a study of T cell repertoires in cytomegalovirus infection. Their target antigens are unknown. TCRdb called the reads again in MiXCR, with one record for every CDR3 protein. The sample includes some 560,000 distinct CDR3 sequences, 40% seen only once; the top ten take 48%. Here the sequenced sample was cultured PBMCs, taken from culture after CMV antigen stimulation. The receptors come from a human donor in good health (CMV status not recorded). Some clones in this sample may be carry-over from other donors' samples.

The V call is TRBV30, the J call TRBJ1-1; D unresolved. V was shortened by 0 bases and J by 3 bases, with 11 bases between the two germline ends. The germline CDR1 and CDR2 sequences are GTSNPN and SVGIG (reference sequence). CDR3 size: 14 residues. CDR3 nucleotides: TGTGCCTGGAGTGTAGGTCGAGTTGACACTGAAGCTTTCTTT. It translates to CAWSVGRVDTEAFF.

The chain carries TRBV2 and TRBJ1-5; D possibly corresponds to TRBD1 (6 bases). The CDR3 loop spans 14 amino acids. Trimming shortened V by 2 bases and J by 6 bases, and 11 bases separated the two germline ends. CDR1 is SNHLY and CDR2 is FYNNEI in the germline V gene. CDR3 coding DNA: TGTGCCAGCAGTGAAAGGGGGGCAATTCAGCCCCAGCATTTT. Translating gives CASSERGAIQPQHF.

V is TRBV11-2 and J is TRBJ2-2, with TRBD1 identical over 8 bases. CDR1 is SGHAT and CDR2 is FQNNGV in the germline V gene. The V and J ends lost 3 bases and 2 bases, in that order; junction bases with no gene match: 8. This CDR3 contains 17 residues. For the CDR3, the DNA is TGTGCCAGCAGCTTCTCTATAGGGACAGGAAACACCGGGGAGCTGTTTTTT. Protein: CASSFSIGTGNTGELFF.

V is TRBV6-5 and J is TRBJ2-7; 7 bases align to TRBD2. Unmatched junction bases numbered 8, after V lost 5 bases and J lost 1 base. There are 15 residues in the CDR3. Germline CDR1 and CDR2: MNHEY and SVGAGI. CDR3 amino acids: CASSQRDGGSYEQYF. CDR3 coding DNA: TGTGCCAGCAGTCAGAGGGACGGGGGGTCCTACGAGCAGTACTTC.

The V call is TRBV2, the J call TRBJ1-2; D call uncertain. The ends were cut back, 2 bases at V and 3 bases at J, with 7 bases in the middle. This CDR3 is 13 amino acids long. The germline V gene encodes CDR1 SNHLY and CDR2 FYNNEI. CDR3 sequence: CASSERSYYGYTF. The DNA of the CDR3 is TGTGCCAGCAGTGAACGATCCTACTATGGCTACACCTTC.

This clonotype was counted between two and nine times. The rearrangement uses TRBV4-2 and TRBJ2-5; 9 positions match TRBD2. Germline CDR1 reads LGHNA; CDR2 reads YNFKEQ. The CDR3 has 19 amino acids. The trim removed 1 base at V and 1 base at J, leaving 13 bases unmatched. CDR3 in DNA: TGTGCCAGCAGCCAAGGACTGGGCGGGGGGGCCTTTACCCAAGAGACCCAGTACTTC. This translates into CASSQGLGGGAFTQETQYF.

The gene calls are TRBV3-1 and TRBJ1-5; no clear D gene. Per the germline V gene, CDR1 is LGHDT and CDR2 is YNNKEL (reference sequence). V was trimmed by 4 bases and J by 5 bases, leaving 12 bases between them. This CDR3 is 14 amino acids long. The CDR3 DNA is TGTGCCAGCAGCCCAGTAAACAGAGATCAGCCCCAGCATTTT. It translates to CASSPVNRDQPQHF.

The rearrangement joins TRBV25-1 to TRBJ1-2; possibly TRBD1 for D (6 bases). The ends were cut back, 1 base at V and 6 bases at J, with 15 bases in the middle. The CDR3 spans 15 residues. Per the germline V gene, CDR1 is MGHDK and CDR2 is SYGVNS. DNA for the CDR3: TGTGCCAGCAGTGAATGGGGGACAAGTTTCAATGGCTACACCTTC. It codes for CASSEWGTSFNGYTF.

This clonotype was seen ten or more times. DNA of the CDR3: TGTGCCAGCAGCTCTGGGACAGTTAATGAAAAACTGTTTTTT. Translation gives CASSSGTVNEKLFF. This chain joins TRBV12-3 or TRBV12-4 and TRBJ1-4; 7 bases agree with TRBD1. V dropped 6 bases and J dropped 4; count of bases not matched to a gene: 5. CDR3 length equals 14 residues.

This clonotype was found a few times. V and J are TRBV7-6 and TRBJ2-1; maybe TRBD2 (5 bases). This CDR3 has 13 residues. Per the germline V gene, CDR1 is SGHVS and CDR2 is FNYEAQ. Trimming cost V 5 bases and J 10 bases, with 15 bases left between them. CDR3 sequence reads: CASSPTWTGEQFF. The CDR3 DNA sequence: TGTGCCAGCAGCCCGACCTGGACGGGAGAGCAGTTCTTC. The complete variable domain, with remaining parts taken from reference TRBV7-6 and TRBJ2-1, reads GAGVSQSPRYKVTKRGQDVALRCDPISGHVSLYWYRQALGQGPEFLTYFNYEAQQDKSGLPNDRFSAERPEGSISTLTIQRTEQRDSAMYRCASSPTWTGEQFFGPGTRLTVL.

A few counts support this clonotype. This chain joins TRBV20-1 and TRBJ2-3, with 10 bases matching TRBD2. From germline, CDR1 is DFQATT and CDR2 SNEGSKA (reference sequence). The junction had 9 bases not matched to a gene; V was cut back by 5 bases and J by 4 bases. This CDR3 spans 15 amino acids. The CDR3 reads CSAVRLAGEPDTQYF. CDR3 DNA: TGCAGTGCTGTGAGGCTAGCGGGAGAACCAGATACGCAGTATTTT.

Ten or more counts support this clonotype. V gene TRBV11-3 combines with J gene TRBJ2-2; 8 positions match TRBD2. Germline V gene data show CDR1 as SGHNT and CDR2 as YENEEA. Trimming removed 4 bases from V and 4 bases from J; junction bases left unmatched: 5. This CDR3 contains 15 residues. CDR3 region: CASSSGTSGTGELFF. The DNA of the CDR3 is TGTGCCAGCAGCTCCGGGACTAGTGGCACCGGGGAGCTGTTTTTT.

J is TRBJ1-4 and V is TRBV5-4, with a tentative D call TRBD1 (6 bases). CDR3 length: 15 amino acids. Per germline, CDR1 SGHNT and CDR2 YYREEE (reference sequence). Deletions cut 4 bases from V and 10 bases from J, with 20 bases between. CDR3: CASSLAGAQTRKLFF. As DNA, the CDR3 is TGTGCCAGCAGCCTCGCAGGGGCCCAAACAAGAAAACTGTTTTTT.

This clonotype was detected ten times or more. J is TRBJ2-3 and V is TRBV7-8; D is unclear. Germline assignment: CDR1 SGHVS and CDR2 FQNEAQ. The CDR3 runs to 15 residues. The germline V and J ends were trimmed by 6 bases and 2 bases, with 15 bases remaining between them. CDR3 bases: TGTGCCAGCAGTCAGAGGTCGGCTGCCACAGATACGCAGTATTTT. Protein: CASSQRSAATDTQYF. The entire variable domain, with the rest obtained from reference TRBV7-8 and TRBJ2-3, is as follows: GAGVSQSPRYKVAKRGQDVALRCDPISGHVSLFWYQQALGQGPEFLTYFQNEAQLDKSGLPSDRFFAERPEGSVSTLKIQRTQQEDSAVYLCASSQRSAATDTQYFGPGTRLTVL.

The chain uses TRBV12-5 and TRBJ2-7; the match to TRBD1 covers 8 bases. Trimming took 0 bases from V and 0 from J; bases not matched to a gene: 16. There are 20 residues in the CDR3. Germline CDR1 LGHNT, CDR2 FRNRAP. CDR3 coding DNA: TGTGCTAGTGGTTTGGTACAAGGACAGGGATGGACTCGGAGCTCCTACGAGCAGTACTTC. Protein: CASGLVQGQGWTRSSYEQYF.

CDR3 bases: TGTGCCAGCTCTGGGAGATTTTCGAGCGCAGATACGCAGTATTTT. Translated, it gives CASSGRFSSADTQYF. The chain has TRBV7-9 and TRBJ2-3, with D possibly being TRBD2 (5 bases). Trimming cost V 8 bases and J 4 bases, with 19 bases left between them. Per germline, CDR1 SEHNR and CDR2 FQNEAQ (reference sequence). The CDR3 spans 15 residues.